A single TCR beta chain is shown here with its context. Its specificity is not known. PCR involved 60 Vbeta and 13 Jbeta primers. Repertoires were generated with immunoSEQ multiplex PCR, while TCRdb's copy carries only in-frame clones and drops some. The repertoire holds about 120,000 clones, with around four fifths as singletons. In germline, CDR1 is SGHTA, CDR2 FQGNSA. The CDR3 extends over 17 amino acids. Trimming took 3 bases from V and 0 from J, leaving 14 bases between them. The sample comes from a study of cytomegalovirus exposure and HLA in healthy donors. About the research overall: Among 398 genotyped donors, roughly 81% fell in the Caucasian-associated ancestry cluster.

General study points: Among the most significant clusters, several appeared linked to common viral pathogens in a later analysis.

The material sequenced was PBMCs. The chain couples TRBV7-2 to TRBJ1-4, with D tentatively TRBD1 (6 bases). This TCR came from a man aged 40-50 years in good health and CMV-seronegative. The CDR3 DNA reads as TGTGCCAGCAGCTTGGCGGGGGCCGGAGCAACTAATGAAAAACTGTTTTTT. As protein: CASSLAGAGATNEKLFF.